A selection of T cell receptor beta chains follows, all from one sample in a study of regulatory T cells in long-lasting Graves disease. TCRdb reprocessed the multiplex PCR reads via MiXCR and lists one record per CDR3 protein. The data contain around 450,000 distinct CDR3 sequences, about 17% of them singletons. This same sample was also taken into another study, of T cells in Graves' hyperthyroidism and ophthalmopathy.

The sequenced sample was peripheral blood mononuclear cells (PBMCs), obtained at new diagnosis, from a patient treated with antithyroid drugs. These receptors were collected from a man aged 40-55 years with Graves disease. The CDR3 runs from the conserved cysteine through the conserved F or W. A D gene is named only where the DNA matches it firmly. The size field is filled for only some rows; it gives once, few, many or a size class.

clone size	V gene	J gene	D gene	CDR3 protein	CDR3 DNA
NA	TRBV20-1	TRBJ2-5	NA	CSARDLAGIKDFQETQYF	TGCAGTGCTAGAGACCTTGCCGGGATCAAAGACTTCCAAGAGACCCAGTACTTC
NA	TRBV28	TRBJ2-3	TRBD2	CASSFGASGSEDTQYF	TGTGCCAGCAGCTTCGGGGCTAGCGGGAGCGAAGATACGCAGTATTTT
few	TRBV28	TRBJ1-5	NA	CASSPTGTPYSNQPQHF	TGTGCCAGCAGTCCCACCGGGACACCCTATAGCAATCAGCCCCAGCATTTT
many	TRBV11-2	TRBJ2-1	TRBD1	CASSSTQQGGEQFF	TGTGCCAGCAGCTCTACACAACAGGGGGGTGAGCAGTTCTTC
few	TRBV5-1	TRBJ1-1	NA	CASRMGGTEAFF	TGCGCCAGCAGGATGGGTGGCACTGAAGCTTTCTTT
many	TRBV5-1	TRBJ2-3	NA	CASSFSTRTDTQYF	TGCGCCAGCAGCTTTTCAACTAGAACAGATACGCAGTATTTT
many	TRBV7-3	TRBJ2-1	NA	CASSLRPPLEQEQFF	TGTGCCAGCAGCTTACGGCCCCCCCTCGAGCAGGAGCAGTTCTTC
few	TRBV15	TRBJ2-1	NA	CATSRDLDSTYNEQFF	TGTGCCACCAGCAGAGACCTGGACAGTACCTACAATGAGCAGTTCTTC
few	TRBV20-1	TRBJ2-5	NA	CSAEFQGETQYF	TGCAGTGCAGAGTTCCAGGGAGAGACCCAGTACTTC
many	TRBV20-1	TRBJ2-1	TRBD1	CSARTGRMYNEQFF	TGCAGTGCTCGGACAGGGAGAATGTACAATGAGCAGTTCTTC
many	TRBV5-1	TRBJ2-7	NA	CASSLQAGNYEQYF	TGCGCCAGCAGCTTGCAAGCCGGCAACTACGAGCAGTACTTC
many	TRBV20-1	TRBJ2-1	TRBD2	CSARDSGRVYNEQFF	TGCAGTGCTAGAGATAGCGGGAGAGTCTACAATGAGCAGTTCTTC
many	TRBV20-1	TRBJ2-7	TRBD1	CSARGQGIYEQYF	TGCAGTGCTAGAGGACAGGGGATTTACGAGCAGTACTTC
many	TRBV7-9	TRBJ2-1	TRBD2	CASRTLAGDEQFF	TGTGCCAGCAGGACTCTAGCGGGAGATGAGCAGTTCTTC
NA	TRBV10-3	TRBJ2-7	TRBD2	CAISEVAGSYEQYF	TGTGCCATCAGTGAGGTAGCGGGGTCCTACGAGCAGTACTTC
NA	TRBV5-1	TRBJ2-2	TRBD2	CASSPRGTIHTGELFF	TGCGCCAGCAGCCCCCGTGGGACTATACACACCGGGGAGCTGTTTTTT
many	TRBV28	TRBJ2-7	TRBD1	CASSLMADRVREQYF	TGTGCCAGCAGTTTAATGGCGGACAGGGTACGCGAGCAGTACTTC
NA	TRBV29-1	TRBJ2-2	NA	CSVQGGNSGELFF	TGCAGCGTTCAAGGCGGGAATTCCGGGGAGCTGTTTTTT
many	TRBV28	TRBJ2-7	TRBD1	CASSFYRGSYEQYF	TGTGCCAGCAGTTTTTACAGGGGGTCCTACGAGCAGTACTTC
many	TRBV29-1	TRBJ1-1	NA	CSVSRGATEAFF	TGCAGCGTTTCCAGGGGAGCTACTGAAGCTTTCTTT
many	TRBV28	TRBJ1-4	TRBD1	CASSLYVGTGYEKLFF	TGTGCCAGCAGTTTATATGTCGGGACAGGGTATGAAAAACTGTTTTTT
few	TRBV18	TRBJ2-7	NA	CASSPGTPPGGHEQYF	TGTGCCAGCTCACCAGGGACGCCACCAGGGGGGCACGAGCAGTACTTC
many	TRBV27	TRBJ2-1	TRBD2	CASSPVAGGRNEQFF	TGTGCCAGCAGTCCGGTAGCGGGAGGTAGAAATGAGCAGTTCTTC
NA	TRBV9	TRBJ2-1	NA	CASSEGTSNPYNEQFF	TGTGCCAGCAGCGAGGGGACTTCGAACCCCTACAATGAGCAGTTCTTC
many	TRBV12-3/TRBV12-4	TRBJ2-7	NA	CASSFPSINYEQYF	TGTGCCAGCAGTTTTCCTAGTATTAATTACGAGCAGTACTTC
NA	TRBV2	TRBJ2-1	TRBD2	CASTGGLVAYNEQFF	TGTGCCAGCACGGGGGGGCTAGTTGCCTACAATGAGCAGTTCTTC
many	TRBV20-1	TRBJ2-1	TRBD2	CSARALAGVYNEQFF	TGCAGTGCTAGAGCACTAGCGGGAGTGTACAATGAGCAGTTCTTC
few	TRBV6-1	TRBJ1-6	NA	CASSAAMGYNSPLHF	TGTGCCAGCAGTGCAGCAATGGGGTATAATTCACCCCTCCACTTT
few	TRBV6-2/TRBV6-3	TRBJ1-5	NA	CASSYSKRQGGNQPQHF	TGTGCCAGCAGTTACTCGAAGAGGCAGGGAGGCAATCAGCCCCAGCATTTT
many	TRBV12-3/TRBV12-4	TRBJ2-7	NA	CASSLQGGVYEQYF	TGTGCCAGCAGTTTACAGGGGGGAGTCTACGAGCAGTACTTC
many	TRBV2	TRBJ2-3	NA	CASSEGLDGTQYF	TGTGCCAGCAGTGAAGGACTAGATGGTACGCAGTATTTT
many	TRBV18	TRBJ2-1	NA	CASSPHAISYNEQFF	TGTGCCAGCTCACCTCACGCGATCTCCTACAATGAGCAGTTCTTC
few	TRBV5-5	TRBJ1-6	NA	CASSFDSNNSPLHF	TGTGCCAGCAGCTTCGACTCAAATAATTCACCCCTCCACTTT
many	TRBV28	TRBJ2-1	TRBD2	CASSKPPGLAQFF	TGTGCCAGCAGCAAACCACCGGGACTAGCGCAGTTCTTC
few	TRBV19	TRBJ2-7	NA	CASRRDRYSYEQYF	TGTGCCAGTAGACGCGACAGGTACTCCTACGAGCAGTACTTC
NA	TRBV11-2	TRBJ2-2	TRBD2	CASSAGTSGSSGGELFF	TGTGCCAGCAGCGCCGGGACTAGCGGGAGTTCGGGCGGGGAGCTGTTTTTT
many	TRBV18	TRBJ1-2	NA	CASSPSGDYGYTF	TGTGCCAGCTCACCAAGCGGCGACTATGGCTACACCTTC
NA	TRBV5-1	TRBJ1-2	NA	CASRLGENNYGYTF	TGCGCCAGCAGGTTGGGAGAGAATAACTATGGCTACACCTTC
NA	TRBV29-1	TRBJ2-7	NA	CSVEVTVGGHYEQYF	TGCAGCGTTGAAGTAACGGTCGGCGGACACTACGAGCAGTACTTC
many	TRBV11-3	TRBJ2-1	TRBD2	CASSLSGVAGRNEQFF	TGTGCCAGCAGCCTATCCGGGGTAGCGGGACGGAATGAGCAGTTCTTC